The following is a T cell receptor (beta chain) sequence with its context. Primers included in the PCR were 60 Vbeta and 13 Jbeta primers. TCRdb keeps only in-frame clones here, not all; method: immunoSEQ multiplex PCR. The sample lists 150,000 to 200,000 clones; over 70% were seen once. This record comes from a study of cytomegalovirus exposure and HLA in healthy donors. With V trimmed by 3 bases and J by 1 base, 3 bases remained unmatched. CDR3 length: 15 amino acids. The germline gives CDR1 LGHNA, CDR2 YSLEER. Sequencing used PBMCs. J is TRBJ1-2 and V is TRBV4-3, with 9 bases lining up with TRBD1. This clonotype was obtained from a woman aged 25 to 39 in good health and CMV-seronegative. In DNA form, the CDR3 reads TGCGCCAGCAGCCACACGGACAGGGGTAACTATGGCTACACCTTC. Translation: CASSHTDRGNYGYTF.